One T cell receptor (beta chain) is described in this entry. This specimen comes from a study of blood T cell repertoires in COVID-19. Study in general: Italy, Spain and the United States were the sources of the convalescent and acute COVID-19 samples. Sample material is recorded as cDNA or gDNA derived from T cells, B-cell-depleted T cells, or PBMCs.

Participants were aged roughly 18 to 100 years from 20 to 30 US areas. Which cohort a participant joined came from the clinical history participants gave. TCRdb's copy holds only in-frame clones and misses some; the assay was immunoSEQ multiplex PCR. The sample has 200,000 to 250,000 clones, about 86% seen once. Material: PBMCs or T cells enriched from blood (not recorded which). The origin of this receptor is a woman in her 40s with acute COVID-19.

CDR3 bases: TGTGCCAGCAGTCCCTACCGTAGGAAGGGGCTCCCTGAAGCTTTCTTT. Protein product: CASSPYRRKGLPEAFF. The chain combines TRBV28 with TRBJ1-1; D may be TRBD1 (5 bases). Trimming cost V 5 bases and J 6 bases, with 22 bases left between them. Germline V gives CDR1 MDHEN, CDR2 SYDVKM. The length of the CDR3 is 16 residues.